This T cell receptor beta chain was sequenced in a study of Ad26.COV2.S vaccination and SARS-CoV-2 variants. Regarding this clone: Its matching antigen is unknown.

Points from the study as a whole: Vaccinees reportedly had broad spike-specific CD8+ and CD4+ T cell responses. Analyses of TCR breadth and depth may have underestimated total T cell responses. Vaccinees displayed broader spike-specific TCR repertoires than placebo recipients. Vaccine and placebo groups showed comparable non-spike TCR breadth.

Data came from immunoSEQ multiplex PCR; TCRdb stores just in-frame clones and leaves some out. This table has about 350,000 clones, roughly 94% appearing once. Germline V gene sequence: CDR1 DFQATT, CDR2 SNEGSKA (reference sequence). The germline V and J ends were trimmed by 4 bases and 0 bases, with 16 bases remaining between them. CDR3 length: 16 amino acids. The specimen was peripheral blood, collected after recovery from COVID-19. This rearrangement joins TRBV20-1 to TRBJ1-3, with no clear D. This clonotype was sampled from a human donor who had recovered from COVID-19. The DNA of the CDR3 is TGCAGTGCTACTGACCCAAGGGCGAACTCTGGAAACACCATATATTTT. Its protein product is CSATDPRANSGNTIYF.